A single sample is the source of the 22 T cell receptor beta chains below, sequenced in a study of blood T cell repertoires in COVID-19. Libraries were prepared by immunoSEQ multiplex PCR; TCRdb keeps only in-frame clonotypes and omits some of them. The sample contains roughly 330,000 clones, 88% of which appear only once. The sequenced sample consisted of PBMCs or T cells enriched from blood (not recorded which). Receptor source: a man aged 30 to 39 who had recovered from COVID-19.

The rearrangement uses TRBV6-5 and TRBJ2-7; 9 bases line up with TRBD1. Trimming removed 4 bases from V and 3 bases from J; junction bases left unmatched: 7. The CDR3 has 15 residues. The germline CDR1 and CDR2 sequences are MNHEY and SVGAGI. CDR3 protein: CASSLYRGQFYEQYF. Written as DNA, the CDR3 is TGTGCCAGCAGTTTGTACAGGGGGCAATTCTACGAGCAGTACTTC.

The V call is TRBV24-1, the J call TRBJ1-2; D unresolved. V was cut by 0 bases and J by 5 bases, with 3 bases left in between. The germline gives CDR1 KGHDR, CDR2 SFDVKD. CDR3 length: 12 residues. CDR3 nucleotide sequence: TGTGCCACCAGTGATTTGCTTTATGGCTACACCTTC. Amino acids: CATSDLLYGYTF.

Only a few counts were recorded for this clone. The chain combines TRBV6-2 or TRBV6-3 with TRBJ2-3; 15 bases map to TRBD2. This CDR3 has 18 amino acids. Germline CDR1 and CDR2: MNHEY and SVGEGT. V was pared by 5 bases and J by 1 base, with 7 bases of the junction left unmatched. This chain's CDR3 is CASSRRGLAGGRTDTQYF. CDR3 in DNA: TGTGCCAGCAGTCGCCGGGGACTAGCGGGGGGCCGCACAGATACGCAGTATTTT.

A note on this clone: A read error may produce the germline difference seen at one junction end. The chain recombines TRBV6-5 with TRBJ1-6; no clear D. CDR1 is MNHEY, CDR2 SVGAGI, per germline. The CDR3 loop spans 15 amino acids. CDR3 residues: CASRPDNPYDSPLHF. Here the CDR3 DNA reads TGTGCCAGCAGACCCGACAATCCCTATGATTCACCCCTCCACTTT.

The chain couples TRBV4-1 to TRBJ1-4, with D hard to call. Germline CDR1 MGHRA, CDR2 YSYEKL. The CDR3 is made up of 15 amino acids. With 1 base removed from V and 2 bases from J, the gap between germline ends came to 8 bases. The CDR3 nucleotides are TGCGCCAGCAGCCAAGGCGGCCAGACTAATGAAAAACTGTTTTTT. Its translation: CASSQGGQTNEKLFF.

The CDR3, as DNA: TGTGCCAGCAGCCCCAGGGTTCCCGGGGAGCTGTTTTTT. Translating gives CASSPRVPGELFF. J is TRBJ2-2 and V is TRBV7-6; possibly TRBD1 for D (5 bases). The CDR3 contains 13 residues. The V and J ends lost 5 bases and 6 bases respectively, with 10 bases between them. Germline CDR1 and CDR2: SGHVS and FNYEAQ.

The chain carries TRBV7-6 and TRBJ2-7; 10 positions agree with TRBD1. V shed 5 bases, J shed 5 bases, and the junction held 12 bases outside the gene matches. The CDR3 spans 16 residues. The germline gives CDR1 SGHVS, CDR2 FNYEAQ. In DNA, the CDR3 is TGTGCCAGCAGCGGACCATGGACAGGGGGTAGCAACGAGCAGTACTTC. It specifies CASSGPWTGGSNEQYF.

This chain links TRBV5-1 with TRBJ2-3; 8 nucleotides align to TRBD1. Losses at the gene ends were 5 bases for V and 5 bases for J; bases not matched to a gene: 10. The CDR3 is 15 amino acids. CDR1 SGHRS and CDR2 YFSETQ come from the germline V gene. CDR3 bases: TGCGCCAGCAGTTCGGACAGGGTGGTTGGAGATACGCAGTATTTT. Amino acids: CASSSDRVVGDTQYF.

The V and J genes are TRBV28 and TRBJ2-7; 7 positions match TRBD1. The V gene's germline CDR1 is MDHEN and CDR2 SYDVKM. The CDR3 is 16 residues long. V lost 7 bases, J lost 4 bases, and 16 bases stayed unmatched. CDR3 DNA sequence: TGTGCCAGCAATAGAGTCGAGAGGGGGCTTTGGTACGAGCAGTACTTC. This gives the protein CASNRVERGLWYEQYF.

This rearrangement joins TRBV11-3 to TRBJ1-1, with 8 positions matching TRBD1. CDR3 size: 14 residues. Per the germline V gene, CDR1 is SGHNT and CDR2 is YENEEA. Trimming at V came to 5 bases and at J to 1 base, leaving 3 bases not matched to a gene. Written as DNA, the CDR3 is TGTGCCAGCAGCGACGGGACAGGGAACACTGAAGCTTTCTTT. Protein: CASSDGTGNTEAFF.

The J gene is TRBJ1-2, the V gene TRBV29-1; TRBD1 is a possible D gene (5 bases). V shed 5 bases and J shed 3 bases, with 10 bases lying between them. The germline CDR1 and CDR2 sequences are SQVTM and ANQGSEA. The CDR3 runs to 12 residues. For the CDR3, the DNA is TGCAGCGTTCTTCAGGGCTACTATGGCTACACCTTC. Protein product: CSVLQGYYGYTF.

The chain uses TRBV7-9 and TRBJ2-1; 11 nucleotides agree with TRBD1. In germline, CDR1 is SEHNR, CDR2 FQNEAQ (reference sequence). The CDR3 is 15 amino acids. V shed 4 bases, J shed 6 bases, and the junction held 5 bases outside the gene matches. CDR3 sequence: CASSSRGTGGNEQFF. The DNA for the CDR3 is TGTGCCAGCAGCTCGAGGGGGACAGGGGGCAATGAGCAGTTCTTC.

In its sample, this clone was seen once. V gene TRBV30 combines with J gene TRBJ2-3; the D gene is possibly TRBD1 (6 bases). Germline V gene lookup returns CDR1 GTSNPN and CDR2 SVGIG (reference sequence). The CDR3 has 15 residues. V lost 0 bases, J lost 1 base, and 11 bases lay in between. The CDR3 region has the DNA TGTGCCTGGAGTGTAGGGGGATTCGGCACAGATACGCAGTATTTT. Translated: CAWSVGGFGTDTQYF.

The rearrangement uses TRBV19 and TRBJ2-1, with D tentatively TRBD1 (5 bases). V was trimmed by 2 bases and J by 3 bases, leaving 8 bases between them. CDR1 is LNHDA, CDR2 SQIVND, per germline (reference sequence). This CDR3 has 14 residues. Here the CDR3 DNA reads TGTGCCAGTAGTATATGGGGCATCTACAATGAGCAGTTCTTC. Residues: CASSIWGIYNEQFF.

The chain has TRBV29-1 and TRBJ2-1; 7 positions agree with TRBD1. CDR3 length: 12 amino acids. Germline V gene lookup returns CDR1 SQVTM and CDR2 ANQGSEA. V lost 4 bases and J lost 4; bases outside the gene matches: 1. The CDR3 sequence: CSVGQGYNEQFF. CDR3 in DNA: TGCAGCGTTGGACAGGGTTACAATGAGCAGTTCTTC.

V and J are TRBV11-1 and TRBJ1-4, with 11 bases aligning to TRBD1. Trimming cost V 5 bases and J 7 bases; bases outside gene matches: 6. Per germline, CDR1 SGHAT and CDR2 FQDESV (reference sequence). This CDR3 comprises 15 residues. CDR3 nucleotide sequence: TGTGCCAGCAGCCCTAGGACAGGGGGCTTTGAAAAACTGTTTTTT. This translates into CASSPRTGGFEKLFF.

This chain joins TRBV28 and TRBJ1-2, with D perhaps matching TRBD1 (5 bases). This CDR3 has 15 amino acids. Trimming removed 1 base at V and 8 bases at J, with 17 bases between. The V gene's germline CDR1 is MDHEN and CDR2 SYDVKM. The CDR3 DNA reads TGTGCCAGCAGTTTATCGGCCCAGGGTCCTCGGGGCTACACCTTC. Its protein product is CASSLSAQGPRGYTF.

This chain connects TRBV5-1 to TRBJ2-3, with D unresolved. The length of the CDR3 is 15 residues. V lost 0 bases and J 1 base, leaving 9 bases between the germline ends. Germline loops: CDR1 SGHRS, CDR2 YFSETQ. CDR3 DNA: TGCGCCAGCAGCTTGGTTGGTAGTGGCACAGATACGCAGTATTTT. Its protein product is CASSLVGSGTDTQYF.

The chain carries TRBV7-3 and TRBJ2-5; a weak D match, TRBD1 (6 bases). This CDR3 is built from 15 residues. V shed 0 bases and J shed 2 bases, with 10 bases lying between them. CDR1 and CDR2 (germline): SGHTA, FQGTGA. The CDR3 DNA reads TGTGCCAGCAGCTTAACGCAGGGGCGACAAGAGACCCAGTACTTC. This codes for CASSLTQGRQETQYF. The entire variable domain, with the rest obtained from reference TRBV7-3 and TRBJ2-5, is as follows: GAGVSQTPSNKVTEKGKYVELRCDPISGHTALYWYRQSLGQGPEFLIYFQGTGAADDSGLPNDRFFAVRPEGSVSTLKIQRTERGDSAVYLCASSLTQGRQETQYFGPGTRLLVL.

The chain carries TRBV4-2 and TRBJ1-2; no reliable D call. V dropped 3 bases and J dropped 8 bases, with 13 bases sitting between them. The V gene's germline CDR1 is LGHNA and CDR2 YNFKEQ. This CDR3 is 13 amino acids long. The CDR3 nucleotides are TGTGCCAGCAGCCATACACGGACGGGAGGCTACACCTTC. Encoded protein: CASSHTRTGGYTF.

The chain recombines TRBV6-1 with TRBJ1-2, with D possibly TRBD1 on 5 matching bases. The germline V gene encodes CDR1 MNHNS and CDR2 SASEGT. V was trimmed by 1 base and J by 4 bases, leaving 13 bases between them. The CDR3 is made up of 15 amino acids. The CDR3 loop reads CASSEVGGVGYGYTF. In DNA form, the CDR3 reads TGTGCCAGCAGTGAAGTGGGAGGGGTGGGCTATGGCTACACCTTC.

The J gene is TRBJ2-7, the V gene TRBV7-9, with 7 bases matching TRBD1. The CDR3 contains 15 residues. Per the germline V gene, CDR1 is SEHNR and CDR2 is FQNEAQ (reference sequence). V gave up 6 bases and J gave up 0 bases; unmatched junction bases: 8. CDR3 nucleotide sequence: TGTGCCAGCAGGGGGGACAGAGATCCCTCCTACGAGCAGTACTTC. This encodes CASRGDRDPSYEQYF.